A single sample is the source of the 21 T cell receptor beta chains below, sequenced in a study of yellow fever vaccine responses in identical twins. One entry per CDR3 protein results from TCRdb running MiXCR on the RT-PCR reads. This sample has more than 30,000 distinct CDR3 sequences, with 45% to 65% found just once. Sequencing was performed on T cells from blood (PBMCs), unsorted or a sorted subset (not recorded which), taken before or after yellow fever vaccination (not recorded which). These receptors came from a woman aged 18 to 35 who received the yellow fever vaccine.

The chain joins TRBV2 to TRBJ1-6, with a tentative D call TRBD1 (6 bases). Germline V lookup: CDR1 SNHLY, CDR2 FYNNEI. The CDR3 totals 13 residues. The V end was cut by 2 bases, the J end by 9 bases, with 8 bases between. This chain's CDR3 is CASSERTASPLHF. The CDR3 bases are TGTGCCAGCAGTGAAAGGACAGCTTCACCCCTCCACTTT.

The CDR3 nucleotides are TGCAGCGCCACCCGCGCGGGCACTGAAGCTTTCTTT. Translation: CSATRAGTEAFF. This chain uses TRBV29-1 with TRBJ1-1; D uncertain. V lost 7 bases to trimming and J lost 4 bases, with 13 bases between them. The CDR3 extends over 12 amino acids. Germline loops: CDR1 SQVTM, CDR2 ANQGSEA.

The chain recombines TRBV20-1 with TRBJ1-2; 8 bases fit TRBD1. The CDR3 consists of 17 residues. Per the germline V gene, CDR1 is DFQATT and CDR2 is SNEGSKA (reference sequence). The trim removed 0 bases at V and 6 bases at J, leaving 15 bases unmatched. In nucleotides, the CDR3 is TGCAGTGCTAGAGACTTGCGAACCGACAGGGGCGACAATGGCTACACCTTC. Its protein product is CSARDLRTDRGDNGYTF.

The genes are TRBV5-1 and TRBJ1-1, with a possible D match to TRBD1 (6 bases). The germline V gene has CDR1 SGHRS and CDR2 YFSETQ. Trimming shortened V by 4 bases and J by 1 base, and 14 bases separated the two germline ends. There are 15 residues in the CDR3. The CDR3: CASSGRTDKNTEAFF. The CDR3 DNA reads TGCGCCAGCAGCGGAAGGACAGATAAGAACACTGAAGCTTTCTTT.

The chain employs TRBV20-1 and TRBJ2-7; TRBD1 matches at 8 bases. The CDR3 is made up of 14 amino acids. Per the germline V gene, CDR1 is DFQATT and CDR2 is SNEGSKA (reference sequence). J gave up 6 bases and V 0 bases, and 7 bases lay outside the gene matches. CDR3 sequence (DNA): TGCAGTGCTAGAGATCCAGGACAGGGTAGCGAGCAGTACGTC. Translated, it gives CSARDPGQGSEQYV.

J is TRBJ1-2 and V is TRBV6-5, with unresolved D. The CDR3 length is 11 residues. Trimming removed 6 bases from V and 1 base from J, with 3 bases in between. The germline gives CDR1 MNHEY, CDR2 SVGAGI. CDR3 in amino acids: CASSSNYGYTF. The CDR3 DNA is TGTGCCAGCAGCAGTAACTATGGCTACACCTTC.

The chain employs TRBV5-1 and TRBJ1-5, with TRBD1 identical over 11 bases. CDR1 is SGHRS and CDR2 is YFSETQ in the germline V gene. The trim removed 1 base at V and 4 bases at J, leaving 22 bases unmatched. The CDR3 extends over 22 amino acids. This CDR3 is CASSLRMAGTGSGTGGNQPQHF. CDR3 in DNA: TGCGCCAGCAGCTTGAGAATGGCAGGAACGGGATCAGGGACAGGGGGGAATCAGCCCCAGCATTTT.

The table lists this clonotype with a few counts. The rearrangement joins TRBV6-1 to TRBJ1-5; 11 bases are a match to TRBD1. This CDR3 comprises 16 residues. V lost 4 bases, J lost 5 bases, and 7 bases stayed unmatched. Germline V CDR1 and CDR2: MNHNS, SASEGT. The CDR3 here is CASSAVGTGGYQPQHF. The CDR3, as DNA: TGTGCCAGCAGTGCCGTTGGGACAGGGGGATATCAGCCCCAGCATTTT.

This chain uses TRBV4-2 with TRBJ2-7, with D uncertain. From germline, CDR1 is LGHNA and CDR2 YNFKEQ. The CDR3 consists of 12 residues. In DNA form, the CDR3 reads TGTGCCAGCAGCAAAGACTCCTACGAGCAGTACGTC. Translation: CASSKDSYEQYV.

This chain connects TRBV18 to TRBJ1-3, with no clear D. The CDR3 runs to 16 residues. In germline, CDR1 is KGHSH, CDR2 LQKENI. V gave up 3 bases and J gave up 0 bases, with 12 bases separating them. CDR3 residues: CASSPGVRSSGNTIYF. CDR3 DNA: TGTGCCAGCTCACCGGGCGTCAGGAGCTCTGGAAACACCATATATTTT.

This clonotype was recorded a few times. This chain connects TRBV23-1 to TRBJ2-7; 10 bases align to TRBD2. TRBV23-1 is recorded as an ORF, its role being uncertain. The V gene end was trimmed by 0 bases and the J gene end by 0 bases; junction bases not matched to a gene: 5. The CDR3 runs 17 residues. The CDR3 coding sequence is TGCGCCAGCAGTCAATCGTGGACTAGCGGAATCTCCTACGAGCAGTACTTC. Protein sequence: CASSQSWTSGISYEQYF.

A few counts support this clonotype. The V gene is TRBV5-6, the J gene TRBJ2-3, with D tentatively TRBD2 (6 bases). CDR3 length: 16 amino acids. CDR1 and CDR2 from the germline V gene are SGHDT and YYEEEE. V was clipped by 7 bases and J by 3 bases, with 21 bases between them. The CDR3 here is CASGGYGVKITDTQYF. CDR3 in DNA: TGTGCCAGCGGGGGGTACGGGGTTAAAATAACAGATACGCAGTATTTT.

This chain joins TRBV7-9 and TRBJ2-5; D remains ambiguous. The length of the CDR3 is 12 residues. CDR1 and CDR2 (germline): SEHNR, FQNEAQ (reference sequence). V lost 8 bases and J 0 bases, leaving 7 bases between the germline ends. The CDR3 loop is CASAAHQETQYF. CDR3 bases: TGTGCCAGCGCTGCGCACCAAGAGACCCAGTACTTC.

V usage is TRBV28 and J usage is TRBJ1-4; D ambiguous. Trimming removed 4 bases at V and 9 bases at J, with 3 bases between. The CDR3 runs to 10 residues. Germline-derived CDR1 and CDR2 are MDHEN and SYDVKM. This CDR3 reads CASSSQKLFF. CDR3 nucleotides: TGTGCCAGCAGTTCCCAAAAACTGTTTTTT.

This chain joins TRBV18 and TRBJ2-7, with D unresolved. Germline V gene lookup returns CDR1 KGHSH and CDR2 LQKENI. This CDR3 comprises 15 residues. Deletions cut 1 base from V and 1 base from J, with 11 bases between. CDR3 sequence reads: CASSPQPTFSYEQYF. In DNA form, the CDR3 reads TGTGCCAGCTCACCACAACCCACCTTTTCCTACGAGCAGTACTTC.

V is TRBV29-1 and J is TRBJ1-1; D uncertain. The length of the CDR3 is 12 residues. From germline, CDR1 is SQVTM and CDR2 ANQGSEA. The ends were cut back, 7 bases at V and 1 base at J, with 10 bases in the middle. CDR3 residues: CSGWKGNTEAFF. The CDR3 nucleotides are TGCAGCGGCTGGAAGGGGAACACTGAAGCTTTCTTT.

V and J are TRBV29-1 and TRBJ1-1, with unresolved D. Trimming cost V 6 bases and J 0 bases, with 11 bases left between them. The CDR3 covers 13 residues. CDR1 and CDR2 from the germline V gene are SQVTM and ANQGSEA. CDR3 sequence: CSVRTSLNTEAFF. The CDR3 DNA is TGCAGCGTGAGGACTTCTTTGAACACTGAAGCTTTCTTT.

The chain is built from TRBV28 and TRBJ2-6; D is unclear. The germline V and J ends were trimmed by 6 bases and 0 bases, with 12 bases remaining between them. CDR1 and CDR2 from the germline V gene are MDHEN and SYDVKM. The CDR3 is made up of 16 amino acids. CDR3 coding DNA: TGTGCCAGCAGCCCCCTTCAAGGCTCTGGGGCCAACGTCCTGACTTTC. Residues: CASSPLQGSGANVLTF.

This clonotype has a single count. This chain links TRBV19 with TRBJ2-1, with D possibly called TRBD1 or TRBD2 (5 bases each). V lost 8 bases, J lost 0 bases, and 17 bases lay in between. Per germline, CDR1 LNHDA and CDR2 SQIVND (reference sequence). CDR3 size: 16 residues. DNA of the CDR3: TGTGCCAGTTACATCCGGGGCGGAAACTCCTACAATGAGCAGTTCTTC. This translates into CASYIRGGNSYNEQFF.

This chain links TRBV11-1 with TRBJ2-6; D is unclear. Trimming removed 6 bases from V and 4 bases from J, with 10 bases in between. Germline V gene data show CDR1 as SGHAT and CDR2 as FQDESV (reference sequence). This CDR3 spans 14 amino acids. The DNA for the CDR3 is TGTGCCAGCAGTCCTTCAGTAGGGGCCAACGTCCTGACTTTC. Translating it yields CASSPSVGANVLTF.

The chain employs TRBV24-1 and TRBJ2-1; the D is unclear. In germline, CDR1 is KGHDR, CDR2 SFDVKD. V gave up 7 bases and J gave up 7 bases, with 10 bases separating them. The CDR3 contains 12 residues. The CDR3 sequence: CATSNWLNEQFF. CDR3 nucleotides: TGTGCCACCAGCAATTGGTTGAATGAGCAGTTCTTC.